This is a list of T cell receptor beta chains from one sample in a study of blood T cells in healthy people across ages. Each CDR3 protein is one row after TCRdb ran MiXCR on the 5' RACE reads. The repertoire includes hundreds of thousands of distinct CDR3 sequences, 58% of them detected once, and over 20% sits in the top ten. The sample comprised blood. These receptors were obtained from a man aged 30-40 years in good health. CDR3s leave out the opening cysteine and the closing phenylalanine or tryptophan.

v_gene: TRBV5-1; CDR3aa: ASSFLRDRAGANVLT
v_gene: TRBV2; CDR3aa: ASSLEPLAGTQY
v_gene: TRBV12-3/TRBV12-4; CDR3aa: ASSEYGTSTFYEQY
v_gene: TRBV29-1; CDR3aa: SVGLVGETQY
v_gene: TRBV9; CDR3aa: ASSPKEWNEQF
v_gene: TRBV7-9; CDR3aa: ASIWATVYNEQF
v_gene: TRBV29-1; CDR3aa: SVVVVFGGYEQY
v_gene: TRBV7-2; CDR3aa: ASSFGTSGSGEQF
v_gene: TRBV12-3/TRBV12-4; CDR3aa: ASSRGTSGIGHEQY
v_gene: TRBV10-3; CDR3aa: AIRTLNEQF
v_gene: TRBV7-6; CDR3aa: ASSLRNSGLRGEKLF
v_gene: TRBV6-5; CDR3aa: ASTVQETQY
v_gene: TRBV18; CDR3aa: ASSPGAGPQETQY
v_gene: TRBV6-5; CDR3aa: ASSYSGGEQF
v_gene: TRBV4-2; CDR3aa: ASSQASGWSEQY
v_gene: TRBV11-2; CDR3aa: ASSLLAGKQSYNEQF
v_gene: TRBV29-1; CDR3aa: SVGSGTGTEAF
v_gene: TRBV20-1; CDR3aa: SATGSGYQPQH
v_gene: TRBV20-1; CDR3aa: SAREGGREGLDTQY
v_gene: TRBV4-1; CDR3aa: ANSQDGPGSWETQY
v_gene: TRBV4-3; CDR3aa: ASSQMQRETDMQY
v_gene: TRBV29-1; CDR3aa: SVDFTSRTKGEQF
v_gene: TRBV4-3; CDR3aa: AKLVAPETQY
v_gene: TRBV20-1; CDR3aa: SARSPATPVGEQF
v_gene: TRBV14; CDR3aa: ASSQGAGGWNEQF
v_gene: TRBV7-2; CDR3aa: ASSLGTATNEKLF
v_gene: TRBV28; CDR3aa: ASSLYRSREY
v_gene: TRBV6-6; CDR3aa: ASSSTLGGEETQY
v_gene: TRBV20-1; CDR3aa: SARKTSGLINEQF
v_gene: TRBV20-1; CDR3aa: SAITGVGYT
v_gene: TRBV9; CDR3aa: ASSVTGFTDMQY
v_gene: TRBV15; CDR3aa: ASEALTGALGRGEQF
v_gene: TRBV6-6; CDR3aa: ASSFWTGVVGSPLH
v_gene: TRBV7-9; CDR3aa: ASSSYRASGTDTQY
v_gene: TRBV5-6; CDR3aa: ASSLDREFSSYEQY
v_gene: TRBV7-9; CDR3aa: ASSLAATGIYGYT
v_gene: TRBV27; CDR3aa: ASSSGQGGYLVTEAF
v_gene: TRBV7-2; CDR3aa: ASSLVGAGNIQY
v_gene: TRBV4-1; CDR3aa: ASSQVSGVSTDTQY
v_gene: TRBV5-1; CDR3aa: ASSLGTGKLEETQY
v_gene: TRBV7-2; CDR3aa: ASSPDGLGTDTQY
v_gene: TRBV7-9; CDR3aa: ASSPGLAGADEQF
v_gene: TRBV7-9; CDR3aa: ASSAGPVYNEQF
v_gene: TRBV15; CDR3aa: ATSNGGGNTDTQY
v_gene: TRBV28; CDR3aa: ASTVGPSGTQY
v_gene: TRBV4-3; CDR3aa: ASSQVGLAGGYEQY
v_gene: TRBV5-1; CDR3aa: ASSSGQGPRYEQY
v_gene: TRBV10-3; CDR3aa: AIGPDRDARY
v_gene: TRBV20-1; CDR3aa: SARATEGGYT
v_gene: TRBV7-2; CDR3aa: ASSTGTSAYYEQY
v_gene: TRBV4-2; CDR3aa: ASSQEALQLNYGYT
v_gene: TRBV4-2; CDR3aa: ASGQAGGTNEKLF
v_gene: TRBV20-1; CDR3aa: SARASSRETQY
v_gene: TRBV7-9; CDR3aa: ASSRTDDLLYGYT
v_gene: TRBV12-3/TRBV12-4; CDR3aa: ASSLSILTTHYGYT
v_gene: TRBV20-1; CDR3aa: SAVGGAYNEQF
v_gene: TRBV29-1; CDR3aa: SVEELTGYEQY
v_gene: TRBV6-4; CDR3aa: ASSLGHRGIGDTQY